This TCR beta chain stems from a study of blood T cell repertoires in COVID-19. Per germline, CDR1 SGHTA and CDR2 FQGNSA. This CDR3 has 13 amino acids. V was trimmed by 3 bases and J by 9 bases, leaving 14 bases between them. As processed by the authors: Reference gene primers were amplified, and this amplification served to estimate nucleated cell counts. The data were produced by immunoSEQ multiplex PCR, yet TCRdb's version contains in-frame clones alone and is incomplete. V and J calls and clone size are those listed in that table; D and trimming were worked out from the DNA. Counted here are tens of thousands of clones, about nine tenths occurring once; the ten biggest clones make up roughly 2%.

This sequence joins TRBV7-2 and TRBJ2-5, with D tentatively TRBD2 (6 bases). Source material: peripheral blood. This clonotype was sampled from a man in his thirties or forties with acute or convalescent COVID-19. As DNA, the CDR3 is TGTGCCAGCAGCTTGGGGGGTCTAGGGGCCCAGTACTTC. Its protein product is CASSLGGLGAQYF.